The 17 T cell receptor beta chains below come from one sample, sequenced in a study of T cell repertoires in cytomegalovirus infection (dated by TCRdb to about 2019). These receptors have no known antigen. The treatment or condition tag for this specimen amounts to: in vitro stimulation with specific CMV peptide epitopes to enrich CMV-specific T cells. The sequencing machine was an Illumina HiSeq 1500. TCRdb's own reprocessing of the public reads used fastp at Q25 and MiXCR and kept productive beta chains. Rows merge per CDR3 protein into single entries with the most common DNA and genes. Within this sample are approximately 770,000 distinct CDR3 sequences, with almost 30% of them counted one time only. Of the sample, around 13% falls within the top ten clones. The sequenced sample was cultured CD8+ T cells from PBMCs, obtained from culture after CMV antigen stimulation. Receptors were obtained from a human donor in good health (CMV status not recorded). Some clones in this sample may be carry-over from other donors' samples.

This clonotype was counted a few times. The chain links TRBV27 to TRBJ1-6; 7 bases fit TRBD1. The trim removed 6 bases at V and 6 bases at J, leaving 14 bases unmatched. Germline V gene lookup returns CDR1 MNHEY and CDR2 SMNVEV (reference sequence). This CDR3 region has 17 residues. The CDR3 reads CASSDTGEWSGNSPLHF. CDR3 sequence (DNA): TGTGCCAGCAGCGACACAGGGGAGTGGTCGGGTAATTCACCCCTCCACTTT.

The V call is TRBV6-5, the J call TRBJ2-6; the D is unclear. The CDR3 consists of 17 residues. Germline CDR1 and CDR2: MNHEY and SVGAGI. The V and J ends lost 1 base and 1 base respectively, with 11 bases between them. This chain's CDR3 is CASSYYLTVSGANVLTF. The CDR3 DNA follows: TGTGCCAGCAGTTACTATCTAACGGTTTCTGGGGCCAACGTCCTGACTTTC.

CDR3 residues: CASSQVTSGGRNTQYF. CDR3 DNA: TGCGCCAGCAGCCAAGTCACTAGCGGGGGACGGAATACGCAGTATTTT. The chain has TRBV4-3 and TRBJ2-3; 11 bases are shared with TRBD2. Germline lookup yields CDR1 LGHNA and CDR2 YSLEER. The CDR3 extends over 16 amino acids. V lost 1 base to trimming and J lost 7 bases; unmatched junction nucleotides: 7.

CDR3 coding DNA: TGTGCCACCAGTCTCGGGGCTCAAGAGCAGTTCTTC. This encodes CATSLGAQEQFF. This rearrangement joins TRBV24-1 to TRBJ2-1, with D perhaps TRBD1 or TRBD2 (5 bases each). Trimming stripped 6 bases from V and 10 bases from J, with 12 bases between. Germline V lookup: CDR1 KGHDR, CDR2 SFDVKD. The CDR3 extends over 12 amino acids.

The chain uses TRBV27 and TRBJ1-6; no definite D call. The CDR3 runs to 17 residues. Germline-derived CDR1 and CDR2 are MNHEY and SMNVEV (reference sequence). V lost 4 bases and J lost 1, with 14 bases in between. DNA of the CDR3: TGTGCCAGCAGTTCCCTCCCCGTGGGTTCCTATAATTCACCCCTCCACTTT. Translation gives CASSSLPVGSYNSPLHF.

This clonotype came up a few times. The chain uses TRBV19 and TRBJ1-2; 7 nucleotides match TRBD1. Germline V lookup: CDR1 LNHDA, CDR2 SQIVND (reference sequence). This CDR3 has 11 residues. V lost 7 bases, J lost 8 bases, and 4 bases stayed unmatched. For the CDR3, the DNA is TGTGCCAGTAAGGGGGCGTCAGGCTACACCTTC. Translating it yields CASKGASGYTF.

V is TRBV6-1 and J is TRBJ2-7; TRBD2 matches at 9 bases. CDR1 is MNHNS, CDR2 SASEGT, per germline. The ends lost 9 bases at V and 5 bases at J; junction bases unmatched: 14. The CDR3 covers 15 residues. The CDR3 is CASRFGLAPQDEQYV. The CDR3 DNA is TGTGCCAGTAGATTTGGACTAGCGCCTCAGGACGAGCAGTACGTC.

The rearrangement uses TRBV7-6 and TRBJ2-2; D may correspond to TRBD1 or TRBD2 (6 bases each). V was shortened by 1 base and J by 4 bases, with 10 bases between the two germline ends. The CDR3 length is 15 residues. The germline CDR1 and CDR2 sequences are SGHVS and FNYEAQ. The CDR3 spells CASSLVSGATGELFF. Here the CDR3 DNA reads TGTGCCAGCAGCTTAGTTTCGGGGGCCACCGGGGAGCTGTTTTTT.

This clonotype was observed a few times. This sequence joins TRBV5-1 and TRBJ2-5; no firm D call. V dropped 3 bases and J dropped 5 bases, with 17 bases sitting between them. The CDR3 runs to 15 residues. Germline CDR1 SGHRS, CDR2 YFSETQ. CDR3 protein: CASSWRGDWCETQYF. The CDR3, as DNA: TGCGCCAGCAGCTGGAGAGGAGATTGGTGTGAGACCCAGTACTTC.

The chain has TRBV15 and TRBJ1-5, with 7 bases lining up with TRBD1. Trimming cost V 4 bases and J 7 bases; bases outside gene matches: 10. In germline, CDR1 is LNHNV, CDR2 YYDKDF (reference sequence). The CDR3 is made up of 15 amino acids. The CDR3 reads CATSNDRVGDQPQHF. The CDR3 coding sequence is TGTGCCACCAGCAACGACAGGGTGGGGGACCAGCCCCAGCATTTT.

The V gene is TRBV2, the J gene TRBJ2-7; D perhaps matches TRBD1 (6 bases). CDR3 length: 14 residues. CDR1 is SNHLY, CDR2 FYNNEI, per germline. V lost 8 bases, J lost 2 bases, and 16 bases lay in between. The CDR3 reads CASLPTKGAYEQYF. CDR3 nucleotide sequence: TGTGCCAGCCTTCCAACCAAGGGGGCCTACGAGCAGTACTTC.

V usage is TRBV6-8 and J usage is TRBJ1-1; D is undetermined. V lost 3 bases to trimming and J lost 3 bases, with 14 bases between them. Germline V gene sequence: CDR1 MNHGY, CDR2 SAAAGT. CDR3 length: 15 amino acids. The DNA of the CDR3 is TGTGCCAGCAGTTATAGGACTGATGAGTACACTGAAGCTTTCTTT. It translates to CASSYRTDEYTEAFF.

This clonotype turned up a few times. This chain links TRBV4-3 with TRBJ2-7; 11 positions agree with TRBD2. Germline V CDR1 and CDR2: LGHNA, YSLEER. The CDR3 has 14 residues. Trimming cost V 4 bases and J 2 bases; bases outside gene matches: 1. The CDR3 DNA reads TGCGCCAGCAGCCGACTAGCGGGGACCTACGAGCAGTACTTC. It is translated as CASSRLAGTYEQYF.

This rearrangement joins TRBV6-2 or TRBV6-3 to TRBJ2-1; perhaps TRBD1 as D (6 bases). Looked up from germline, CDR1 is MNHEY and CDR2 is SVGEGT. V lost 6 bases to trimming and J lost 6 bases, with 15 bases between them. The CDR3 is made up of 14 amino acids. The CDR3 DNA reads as TGTGCCAGCAGATGGGCAGGGGAAGGCAATGAGCAGTTCTTC. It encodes CASRWAGEGNEQFF.

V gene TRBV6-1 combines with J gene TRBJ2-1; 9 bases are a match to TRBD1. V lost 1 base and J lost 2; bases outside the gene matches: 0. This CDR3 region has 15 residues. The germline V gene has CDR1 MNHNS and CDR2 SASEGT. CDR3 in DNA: TGTGCCAGCAGTGAAGGGGACAGGGCCTACAATGAGCAGTTCTTC. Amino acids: CASSEGDRAYNEQFF.

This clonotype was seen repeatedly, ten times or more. The CDR3 here is CASSFGGAGTEAFF. CDR3 coding DNA: TGTGCCAGCAGCTTCGGGGGGGCAGGCACTGAAGCTTTCTTT. This sequence joins TRBV11-1 and TRBJ1-1; possibly TRBD1 for D (6 bases). The length of the CDR3 is 14 residues. With 3 bases removed from V and 4 bases from J, the gap between germline ends came to 12 bases. Germline CDR1 and CDR2: SGHAT and FQDESV (reference sequence).

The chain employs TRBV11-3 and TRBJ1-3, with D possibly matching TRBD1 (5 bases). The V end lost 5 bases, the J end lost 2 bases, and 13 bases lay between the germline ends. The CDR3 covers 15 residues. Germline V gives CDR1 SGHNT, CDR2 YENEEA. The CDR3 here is CASSPDPGPGNTIYF. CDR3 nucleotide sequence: TGTGCCAGCAGCCCAGACCCAGGGCCTGGAAACACCATATATTTT. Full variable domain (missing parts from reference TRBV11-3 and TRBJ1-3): EAGVVQSPRYKIIEKKQPVAFWCNPISGHNTLYWYLQNLGQGPELLIRYENEEAVDDSQLPKDRFSAERLKGVDSTLKIQPAELGDSAVYLCASSPDPGPGNTIYFGEGSWLTVV.